The 2 T cell receptor beta chains listed next were all sequenced from one sample in a study of shared clonotypes between healthy human individuals. Libraries were prepared by immunoSEQ multiplex PCR; TCRdb keeps only in-frame clonotypes and omits some of them. Of 2 million to 2.5 million clones listed, 85% to 95% were seen once; the top ten hold over 1.5%. Terminally differentiated effector memory CD45RA+ cells were excluded from the naive CD8 cells, which were CD45RO-negative and positively selected for CCR7. Source material: naive CD8+ T cells from PBMCs. Every receptor here comes from a man aged 18 to 35 in good health. Some clones in this sample may be carry-over from other donors' samples.

On this clone itself: Other DNA sequences of this sample code for an identical CDR3. The rearrangement uses TRBV9 and TRBJ1-3, with D maybe TRBD1 (5 bases). Looked up from germline, CDR1 is SGDLS and CDR2 is YYNGEE. The ends were cut back, 0 bases at V and 4 bases at J, with 11 bases in the middle. The CDR3 length is 15 residues. CDR3 sequence (DNA): TGTGCCAGCAGCGTAGGGGGCGGCCGCGGAAACACCATATATTTT. Protein product: CASSVGGGRGNTIYF.

V usage is TRBV13 and J usage is TRBJ1-4; D is perhaps TRBD1 (5 bases). V dropped 4 bases and J dropped 7 bases, with 25 bases sitting between them. Germline lookup yields CDR1 PRHDT and CDR2 FYEKMQ (reference sequence). The CDR3 spans 18 residues. In DNA, the CDR3 is TGTGCCAGCAGCTCTCCGGGACCCAAGGGGCCGACGGGTGAAAAACTGTTTTTT. It yields the protein CASSSPGPKGPTGEKLFF.